This TCR beta chain was observed in a study of cytomegalovirus exposure and HLA in healthy donors. Study-wide context: In terms of ancestry, the Caucasian-associated cluster contained 80% to 90% of the roughly 400 genotyped donors.

Amplification used 60 Vbeta primers and 13 Jbeta primers. Profiling relied on immunoSEQ multiplex PCR, and the TCRdb table lists in-frame clones only, not all of them. In all, the sample yields about 200,000 clones. Germline V gene sequence: CDR1 PRHDT, CDR2 FYEKMQ (reference sequence). The CDR3 extends over 14 amino acids. Germline trimming cut 5 bases from V and 2 bases from J; bases unmatched to any gene: 6. Source material: PBMCs. The clonotype originates from a girl aged 2 to 9 in good health and CMV-seropositive. The chain uses TRBV13 and TRBJ2-7; TRBD2 aligns across 7 bases. The CDR3 DNA reads as TGTGCCAGCAGCCTCCGCGGACTAGCCTACGAGCAGTACTTC. Residues: CASSLRGLAYEQYF.